Following are 30 T cell receptor beta chains from one sample sequenced in a study of shared T cell receptors in the human thymus. The method was immunoSEQ multiplex PCR; TCRdb's version includes in-frame clones alone and lacks a portion of them. The sample lists 700,000 to 750,000 clones, approximately 83% occurring once. The data were also submitted as part of a second study, on human thymus T cells.

The sample was thymocytes. These receptor sequences come from a girl under two years old with a congenital heart defect.

The chain employs TRBV5-1 and TRBJ2-1, with 7 bases fitting TRBD1. CDR1 is SGHRS, CDR2 YFSETQ, per germline. The V segment lost 0 bases and the J segment 4 bases; nucleotides outside the gene matches: 7. The CDR3 totals 16 residues. Here the CDR3 reads CASSLAERGPYNEQFF. The DNA of the CDR3 is TGCGCCAGCAGCTTGGCCGAGAGGGGGCCTTACAATGAGCAGTTCTTC.

The gene calls are TRBV5-6 and TRBJ1-1, with TRBD1 as a possible D gene (5 bases). CDR3 length: 15 amino acids. Trimming pared 2 bases from V and 0 bases from J, leaving 11 bases between. Germline V CDR1 and CDR2: SGHDT, YYEEEE. The CDR3 nucleotides read TGTGCCAGCAGCTTCTCGACAGACATGAACACTGAAGCTTTCTTT. It translates to CASSFSTDMNTEAFF.

The rearrangement links TRBV5-8 to TRBJ1-5; tentative D call: TRBD1 (5 bases). Germline V lookup: CDR1 SGHTS, CDR2 YDEGEE. This CDR3 is built from 16 residues. V lost 7 bases, J lost 2 bases, and 19 bases lay in between. For the CDR3, the DNA is TGTGCCAGCTCCGGGGAGGGGTGGGTAGGCAATCAGCCCCAGCATTTT. As protein: CASSGEGWVGNQPQHF.

The V call is TRBV9, the J call TRBJ1-4; 12 bases are a match to TRBD1. The J segment lost 8 bases and the V segment lost 3 bases, leaving 2 bases of the junction unmatched. CDR1 is SGDLS, CDR2 YYNGEE, per germline. The CDR3 runs 14 residues. The chain's CDR3 is CASSGGTGGEKLFF. The CDR3 nucleotides read TGTGCCAGCAGCGGAGGGACAGGGGGCGAAAAACTGTTTTTT.

The chain links TRBV15 to TRBJ1-5; the match to TRBD1 covers 7 bases. V lost 5 bases to trimming and J lost 5 bases; unmatched junction nucleotides: 9. Germline-derived CDR1 and CDR2 are LNHNV and YYDKDF (reference sequence). The length of the CDR3 is 15 residues. In DNA form, the CDR3 reads TGTGCCACCAGCTTAAACCGGGACAGAGATCAGCCCCAGCATTTT. This encodes CATSLNRDRDQPQHF.

The chain employs TRBV7-2 and TRBJ1-2; TRBD1 aligns across 8 bases. Germline CDR1 is SGHTA and CDR2 is FQGNSA. CDR3 size: 15 residues. The J segment lost 3 bases and the V segment lost 5 bases, leaving 8 bases of the junction unmatched. For the CDR3, the DNA is TGTGCCAGCAGCCTGACAGGGGTTTTTGACTATGGCTACACCTTC. This gives the protein CASSLTGVFDYGYTF.

The CDR3 bases are TGTGCCAGCAGTTACTCGAGGAGGGGAGGTCAGCCCCAGCATTTT. Translating gives CASSYSRRGGQPQHF. The V call is TRBV6-5, the J call TRBJ1-5; D might be TRBD1 (5 bases). V gave up 0 bases and J gave up 6 bases, with 12 bases separating them. This CDR3 is built from 15 residues. The V gene's germline CDR1 is MNHEY and CDR2 SVGAGI.

The chain has TRBV19 and TRBJ1-1; the match to TRBD1 covers 7 bases. The CDR3 has 14 residues. Per the germline V gene, CDR1 is LNHDA and CDR2 is SQIVND (reference sequence). Losses at the gene ends were 6 bases for V and 1 base for J; bases not matched to a gene: 5. The CDR3 DNA sequence: TGTGCCAGTAGCCCGACAGGGCCGAACACTGAAGCTTTCTTT. The encoded protein is CASSPTGPNTEAFF.

The chain uses TRBV6-1 and TRBJ2-7, with 11 bases that match TRBD2. This CDR3 is built from 18 residues. Germline loops: CDR1 MNHNS, CDR2 SASEGT. Trimming cost V 3 bases and J 7 bases; bases outside gene matches: 17. CDR3 bases: TGTGCCAGCAGTGATTCGACTAGCGGGGAATTATTTTCGTCTGAGCAGTACTTC. It specifies CASSDSTSGELFSSEQYF.

The chain has TRBV11-2 and TRBJ1-1, with unresolved D. The V end was cut by 5 bases, the J end by 1 base, with 17 bases between. The germline CDR1 and CDR2 sequences are SGHAT and FQNNGV. This CDR3 is built from 16 residues. The CDR3 DNA sequence: TGTGCCAGCAGCATAGCCGGCAGGCACCCGAACACTGAAGCTTTCTTT. Translated: CASSIAGRHPNTEAFF.

The chain joins TRBV7-3 to TRBJ2-1; weak D call: TRBD2 (6 bases). Germline CDR1 is SGHTA and CDR2 is FQGTGA. V gave up 4 bases and J gave up 7 bases, with 11 bases separating them. This CDR3 has 13 residues. The CDR3 DNA is TGTGCCAGCAGCTGCGGGACGCGAAATGAGCAGTTCTTC. This sequence encodes CASSCGTRNEQFF.

This clone was seen a handful of times. The chain employs TRBV27 and TRBJ1-4; perhaps TRBD1 as D (5 bases). Trimming left V 8 bases short and J 8 bases short, with 21 bases between. In germline, CDR1 is MNHEY, CDR2 SMNVEV (reference sequence). The CDR3 contains 15 residues. CDR3: CASGAGKGLGEKLFF. Written as DNA, the CDR3 is TGTGCCAGCGGGGCGGGGAAGGGCCTCGGGGAAAAACTGTTTTTT.

The chain recombines TRBV28 with TRBJ2-7, with D unresolved. Germline V CDR1 and CDR2: MDHEN, SYDVKM. The CDR3 has 11 residues. Deletions cut 6 bases from V and 4 bases from J, with 7 bases between. The CDR3 nucleotides are TGTGCCAGCAGAATCGGGTACGAGCAGTACTTC. It is translated as CASRIGYEQYF.

The chain couples TRBV19 to TRBJ1-1; weak D call: TRBD1 (5 bases). Trimming left V 9 bases short and J 0 bases short, with 23 bases between. The CDR3 extends over 17 amino acids. CDR1 and CDR2 (germline): LNHDA, SQIVND (reference sequence). The CDR3 protein is CASKPGQGGPMNTEAFF. DNA of the CDR3: TGTGCCAGCAAACCGGGGCAGGGAGGTCCTATGAACACTGAAGCTTTCTTT. The variable domain in full, completed from reference TRBV19 and TRBJ1-1, reads DGGITQSPKYLFRKEGQNVTLSCEQNLNHDAMYWYRQDPGQGLRLIYYSQIVNDFQKGDIAEGYSVSREKKESFPLTVTSAQKNPTAFYLCASKPGQGGPMNTEAFFGQGTRLTVV.

The table lists this clone with a count of one. CDR3 protein: CASSRGQGLRSTDTQYF. The CDR3 nucleotides read TGTGCCAGCAGTAGGGGACAGGGGTTGCGAAGCACAGATACGCAGTATTTT. The chain couples TRBV27 to TRBJ2-3; TRBD1 aligns across 10 bases. V shed 5 bases and J 0 bases; nucleotides not matched to a gene: 8. This CDR3 contains 17 residues. Germline loops: CDR1 MNHEY, CDR2 SMNVEV (reference sequence).

DNA for the CDR3: TGCGCCAGCAGCTCCAGAAGGGACAGGGCCTCCTACGAGCAGTACTTC. It is translated as CASSSRRDRASYEQYF. The chain joins TRBV10-2 to TRBJ2-7; 9 nucleotides align to TRBD1. The germline V gene encodes CDR1 WSHSY and CDR2 SAAADI. This CDR3 comprises 16 residues. The V segment lost 6 bases and the J segment 0 bases; nucleotides outside the gene matches: 9.

The V gene is TRBV6-1, the J gene TRBJ2-7, with D uncertain. The length of the CDR3 is 14 residues. Looked up from germline, CDR1 is MNHNS and CDR2 is SASEGT. The V end lost 0 bases, the J end lost 4 bases, and 10 bases lay between the germline ends. The CDR3: CASSEAHFEYEQYF. DNA for the CDR3: TGTGCCAGCAGTGAAGCCCACTTCGAGTACGAGCAGTACTTC.

The chain uses TRBV10-3 and TRBJ1-2; D remains unclear. Trimming removed 5 bases at V and 4 bases at J, with 11 bases between. This CDR3 spans 13 amino acids. In germline, CDR1 is ENHRY, CDR2 SYGVKD. CDR3 amino acids: CAISQRGGYGYTF. CDR3 sequence (DNA): TGTGCCATCAGTCAACGGGGTGGCTATGGCTACACCTTC.

This chain joins TRBV5-5 and TRBJ1-2, with 8 positions matching TRBD1. The germline gives CDR1 SGHKS, CDR2 YYEKEE (reference sequence). V lost 4 bases and J lost 4; bases outside the gene matches: 12. The CDR3 loop spans 16 amino acids. The CDR3 loop reads CASSEDRVVKGYGYTF. CDR3 sequence (DNA): TGTGCCAGCAGCGAGGACAGGGTAGTAAAGGGCTATGGCTACACCTTC.

The chain joins TRBV2 to TRBJ2-7; tentatively, D is TRBD1 (5 bases). Germline V gene data show CDR1 as SNHLY and CDR2 as FYNNEI. V dropped 2 bases and J dropped 7 bases, with 6 bases sitting between them. The CDR3 spans 11 residues. The CDR3 here is CASSENREQYF. CDR3 coding DNA: TGTGCCAGCAGTGAAAACAGGGAGCAGTACTTC.

This sequence joins TRBV27 and TRBJ1-1; perhaps TRBD1 as D (5 bases). Trimming took off 6 bases at V and 0 bases at J, with 17 bases between the two ends. The CDR3 sequence is 16 residues long. Germline CDR1 reads MNHEY; CDR2 reads SMNVEV (reference sequence). The CDR3 spells CASSKPPTVMNTEAFF. The CDR3 coding sequence is TGTGCCAGCAGCAAACCCCCGACAGTCATGAACACTGAAGCTTTCTTT.

This clone was found once. The chain employs TRBV7-9 and TRBJ1-6; maybe TRBD1 (5 bases). V lost 1 base and J lost 0, with 7 bases in between. This CDR3 has 16 amino acids. Germline CDR1 reads SEHNR; CDR2 reads FQNEAQ (reference sequence). As DNA, the CDR3 is TGTGCCAGCAGCTTAGGAGACAGCTCCTATAATTCACCCCTCCACTTT. Protein sequence: CASSLGDSSYNSPLHF.

J is TRBJ1-1 and V is TRBV19, with TRBD1 as a possible D gene (5 bases). CDR1 is LNHDA, CDR2 SQIVND, per germline (reference sequence). V was pared by 5 bases and J by 4 bases, with 11 bases between. There are 13 residues in the CDR3. In DNA form, the CDR3 reads TGTGCCAGTAGTCTCGGAAGGGGCACTGAAGCTTTCTTT. Translated: CASSLGRGTEAFF.

This sequence joins TRBV27 and TRBJ2-5; TRBD2 aligns across 14 bases. This CDR3 has 16 residues. V gave up 6 bases and J gave up 2 bases; unmatched junction bases: 5. From germline, CDR1 is MNHEY and CDR2 SMNVEV (reference sequence). CDR3 in amino acids: CASRPGLAGGQETQYF. The CDR3 bases are TGTGCCAGCAGGCCCGGACTAGCGGGGGGACAAGAGACCCAGTACTTC.

This clone occurred a few times. This rearrangement joins TRBV6-1 to TRBJ1-1, with TRBD1 identical over 7 bases. CDR3 length equals 15 residues. Germline trimming cut 2 bases from V and 2 bases from J; bases unmatched to any gene: 5. CDR1 MNHNS and CDR2 SASEGT come from the germline V gene. The CDR3 DNA reads TGTGCCAGCAGTGAATGGACAGGCGATAACACTGAAGCTTTCTTT. Protein sequence: CASSEWTGDNTEAFF.

V usage is TRBV28 and J usage is TRBJ2-5, with 13 bases identical to TRBD2. The CDR3 extends over 16 amino acids. Losses at the gene ends were 5 bases for V and 0 bases for J; bases not matched to a gene: 3. Germline-derived CDR1 and CDR2 are MDHEN and SYDVKM. The CDR3, as DNA: TGTGCCAGCAGTCGGACTAGCGGGGGATACCAAGAGACCCAGTACTTC. Amino acids: CASSRTSGGYQETQYF.

The gene calls are TRBV28 and TRBJ2-3; a weak D match, TRBD2 (6 bases). The CDR3 has 14 amino acids. Trimming left V 8 bases short and J 4 bases short, with 16 bases between. CDR1 MDHEN and CDR2 SYDVKM come from the germline V gene. CDR3 DNA sequence: TGTGCCAGCGTTGCGGGACCCCAACCAGATACGCAGTATTTT. Translated, it gives CASVAGPQPDTQYF.

This sequence joins TRBV7-8 and TRBJ2-7, with D possibly being TRBD1 (6 bases). CDR1 is SGHVS and CDR2 is FQNEAQ in the germline V gene. Trimming removed 0 bases from V and 3 bases from J, with 18 bases in between. This CDR3 has 17 amino acids. This CDR3 is CASSLARVQGRIYEQYF. As DNA, the CDR3 is TGTGCCAGCAGCTTAGCGCGGGTACAGGGACGAATCTACGAGCAGTACTTC.

V gene TRBV21-1 combines with J gene TRBJ1-1. TRBV21-1 is reported as a pseudogene. This CDR3 is built from 13 residues. As DNA, the CDR3 is TGTGCCAGCAGAGAGGGACTCGACACTGAAGCTTTCTTT. Translated: CASREGLDTEAFF.

The rearrangement links TRBV6-5 to TRBJ2-2, with D tentatively TRBD2 (6 bases). The CDR3 runs to 14 residues. Germline-derived CDR1 and CDR2 are MNHEY and SVGAGI. V dropped 6 bases and J dropped 2 bases, with 10 bases sitting between them. CDR3 bases: TGTGCCAGCAGCTGGGACTTTAACACCGGGGAGCTGTTTTTT. Translated: CASSWDFNTGELFF.